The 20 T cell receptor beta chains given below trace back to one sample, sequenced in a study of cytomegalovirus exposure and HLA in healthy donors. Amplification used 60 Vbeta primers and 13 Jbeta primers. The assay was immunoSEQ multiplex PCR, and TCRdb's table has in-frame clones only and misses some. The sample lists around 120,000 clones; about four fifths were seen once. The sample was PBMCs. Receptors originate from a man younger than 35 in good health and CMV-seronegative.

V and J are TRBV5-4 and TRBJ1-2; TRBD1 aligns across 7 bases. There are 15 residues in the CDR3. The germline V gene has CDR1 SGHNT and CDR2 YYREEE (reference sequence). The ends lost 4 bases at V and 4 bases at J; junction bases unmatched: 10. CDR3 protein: CASSPTTGSSYGYTF. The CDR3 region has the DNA TGTGCCAGCAGCCCCACGACAGGGAGTAGCTATGGCTACACCTTC.

CDR3 residues: CASASGRSNEQFF. The CDR3, as DNA: TGTGCCAGCGCCAGCGGGAGGAGCAATGAGCAGTTCTTC. The chain combines TRBV7-2 with TRBJ2-1, with 9 bases lining up with TRBD2. This CDR3 is 13 amino acids long. V shed 8 bases, J shed 6 bases, and the junction held 5 bases outside the gene matches. Germline V gene lookup returns CDR1 SGHTA and CDR2 FQGNSA.

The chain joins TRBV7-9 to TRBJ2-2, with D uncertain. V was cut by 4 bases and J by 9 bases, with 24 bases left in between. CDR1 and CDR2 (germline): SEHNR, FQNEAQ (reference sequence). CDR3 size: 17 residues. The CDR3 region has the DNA TGTGCCAGCAGCTCCTCATCTCGGAGAGGCTTTCTGAGGGAGCTGTTTTTT. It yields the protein CASSSSSRRGFLRELFF.

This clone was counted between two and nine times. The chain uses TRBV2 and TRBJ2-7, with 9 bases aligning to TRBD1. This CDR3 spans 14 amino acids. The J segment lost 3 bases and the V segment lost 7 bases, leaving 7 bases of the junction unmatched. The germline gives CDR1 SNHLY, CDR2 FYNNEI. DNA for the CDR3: TGTGCCAGCAACGTGGGGACAGGGTACTACGAGCAGTACTTC. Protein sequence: CASNVGTGYYEQYF.

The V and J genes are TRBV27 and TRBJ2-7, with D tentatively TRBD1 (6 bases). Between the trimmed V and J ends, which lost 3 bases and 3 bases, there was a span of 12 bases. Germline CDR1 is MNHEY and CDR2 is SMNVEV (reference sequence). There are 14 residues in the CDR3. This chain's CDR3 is CASSFRTGNYEQYF. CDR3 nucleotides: TGTGCCAGCAGTTTCCGAACAGGGAACTACGAGCAGTACTTC.

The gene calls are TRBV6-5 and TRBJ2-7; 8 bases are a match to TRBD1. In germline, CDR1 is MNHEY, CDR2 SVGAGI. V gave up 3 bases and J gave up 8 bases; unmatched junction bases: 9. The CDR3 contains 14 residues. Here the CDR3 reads CASSYSRQGFKQYV. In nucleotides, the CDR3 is TGTGCCAGCAGTTATTCCCGACAGGGGTTTAAGCAGTACGTC.

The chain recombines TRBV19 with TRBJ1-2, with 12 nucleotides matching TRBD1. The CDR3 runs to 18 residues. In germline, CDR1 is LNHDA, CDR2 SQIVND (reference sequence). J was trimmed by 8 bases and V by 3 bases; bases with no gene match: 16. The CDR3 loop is CASSIYGTGGPTSRGYTF. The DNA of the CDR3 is TGTGCCAGTAGTATCTACGGGACAGGGGGCCCCACGTCGAGGGGCTACACCTTC.

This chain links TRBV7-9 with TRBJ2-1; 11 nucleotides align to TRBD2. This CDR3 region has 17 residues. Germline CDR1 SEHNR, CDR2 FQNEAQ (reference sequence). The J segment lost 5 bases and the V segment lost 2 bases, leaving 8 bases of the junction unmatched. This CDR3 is CASSLPLTSGKNNEQFF. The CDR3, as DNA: TGTGCCAGCAGCTTACCCCTGACTAGCGGGAAGAACAATGAGCAGTTCTTC.

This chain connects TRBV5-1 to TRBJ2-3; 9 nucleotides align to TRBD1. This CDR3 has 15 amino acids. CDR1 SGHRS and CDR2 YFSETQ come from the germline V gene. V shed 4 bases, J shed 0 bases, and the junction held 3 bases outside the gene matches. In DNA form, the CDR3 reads TGCGCCAGCAGCACGGACAGGGGAAGCACAGATACGCAGTATTTT. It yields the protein CASSTDRGSTDTQYF.

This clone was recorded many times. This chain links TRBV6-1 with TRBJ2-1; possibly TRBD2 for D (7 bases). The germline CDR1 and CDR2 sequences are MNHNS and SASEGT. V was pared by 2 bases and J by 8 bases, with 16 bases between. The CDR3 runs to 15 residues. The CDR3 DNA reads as TGTGCCAGCAGTGAACAGGGAGGGGGTTACGATGAGCAGTTCTTC. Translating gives CASSEQGGGYDEQFF.

The CDR3 reads CASDREREKLFF. The CDR3 coding sequence is TGTGCCAGTGACAGGGAGCGGGAAAAACTGTTTTTT. The gene calls are TRBV2 and TRBJ1-4; 7 nucleotides agree with TRBD1. Germline CDR1 reads SNHLY; CDR2 reads FYNNEI. V lost 9 bases, J lost 8 bases, and 6 bases stayed unmatched. CDR3 size: 12 residues.

CDR3 nucleotides: TGTGCCAGCTCCCAAACAGGGGGTGGCGAGCAGTACGTC. Its translation: CASSQTGGGEQYV. The gene calls are TRBV18 and TRBJ2-7, with 8 bases aligning to TRBD1. In germline, CDR1 is KGHSH, CDR2 LQKENI. Germline trimming cut 6 bases from V and 6 bases from J; bases unmatched to any gene: 7. This CDR3 contains 13 residues.

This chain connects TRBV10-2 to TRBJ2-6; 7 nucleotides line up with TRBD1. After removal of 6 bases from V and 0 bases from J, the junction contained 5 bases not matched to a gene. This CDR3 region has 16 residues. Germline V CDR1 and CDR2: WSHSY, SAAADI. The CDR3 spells CASREQGSSGANVLTF. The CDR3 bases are TGCGCCAGCAGGGAACAGGGGTCCTCTGGGGCCAACGTCCTGACTTTC.

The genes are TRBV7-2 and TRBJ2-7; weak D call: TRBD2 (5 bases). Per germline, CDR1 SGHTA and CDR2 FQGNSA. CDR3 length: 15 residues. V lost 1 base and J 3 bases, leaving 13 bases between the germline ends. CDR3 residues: CASSLEASRVYEQYF. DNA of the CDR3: TGTGCCAGCAGCTTAGAGGCTAGCCGGGTCTACGAGCAGTACTTC.

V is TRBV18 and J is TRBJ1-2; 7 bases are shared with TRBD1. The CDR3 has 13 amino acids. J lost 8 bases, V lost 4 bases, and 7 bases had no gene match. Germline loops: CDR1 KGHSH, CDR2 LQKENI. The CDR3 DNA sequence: TGTGCCAGCTCACACGACAGGGTACGCGGCTACACCTTC. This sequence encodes CASSHDRVRGYTF.

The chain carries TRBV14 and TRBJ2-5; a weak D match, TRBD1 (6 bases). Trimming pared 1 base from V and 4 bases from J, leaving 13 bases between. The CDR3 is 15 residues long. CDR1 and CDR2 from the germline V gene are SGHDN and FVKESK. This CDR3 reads CASSQGVYRVETQYF. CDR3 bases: TGTGCCAGCAGCCAAGGGGTCTACAGGGTAGAGACCCAGTACTTC.

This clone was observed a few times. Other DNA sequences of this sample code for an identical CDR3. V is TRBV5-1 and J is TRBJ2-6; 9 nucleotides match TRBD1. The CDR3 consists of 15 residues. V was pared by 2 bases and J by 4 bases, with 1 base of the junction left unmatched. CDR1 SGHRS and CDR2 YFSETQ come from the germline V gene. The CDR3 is CASSLQGAGANVLTF. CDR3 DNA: TGCGCCAGCAGCTTACAGGGGGCCGGGGCCAACGTCCTGACTTTC.

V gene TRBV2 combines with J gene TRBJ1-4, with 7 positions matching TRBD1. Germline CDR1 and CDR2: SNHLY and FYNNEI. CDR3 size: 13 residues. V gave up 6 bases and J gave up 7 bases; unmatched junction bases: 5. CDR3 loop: CASRRQGGEKLFF. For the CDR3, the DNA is TGTGCCAGCAGGCGACAGGGAGGTGAAAAACTGTTTTTT. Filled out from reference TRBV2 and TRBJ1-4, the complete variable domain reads EPEVTQTPSHQVTQMGQEVILRCVPISNHLYFYWYRQILGQKVEFLVSFYNNEISEKSEIFDDQFSVERPDGSNFTLKIRSTKLEDSAMYFCASRRQGGEKLFFGSGTQLSVL.

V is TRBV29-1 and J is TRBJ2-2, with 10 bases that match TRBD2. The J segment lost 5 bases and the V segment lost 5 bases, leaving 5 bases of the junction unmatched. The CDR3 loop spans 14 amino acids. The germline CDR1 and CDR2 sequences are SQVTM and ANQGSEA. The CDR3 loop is CSVTGTSATGELFF. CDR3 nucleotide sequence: TGCAGCGTTACCGGGACTAGCGCAACCGGGGAGCTGTTTTTT.

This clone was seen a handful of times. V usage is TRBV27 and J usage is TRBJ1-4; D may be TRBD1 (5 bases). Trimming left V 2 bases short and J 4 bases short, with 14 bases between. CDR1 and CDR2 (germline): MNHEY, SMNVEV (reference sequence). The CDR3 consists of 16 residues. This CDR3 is CASSLTRDPFNEKLFF. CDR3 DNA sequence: TGTGCCAGCAGTTTAACGCGGGACCCTTTTAATGAAAAACTGTTTTTT.